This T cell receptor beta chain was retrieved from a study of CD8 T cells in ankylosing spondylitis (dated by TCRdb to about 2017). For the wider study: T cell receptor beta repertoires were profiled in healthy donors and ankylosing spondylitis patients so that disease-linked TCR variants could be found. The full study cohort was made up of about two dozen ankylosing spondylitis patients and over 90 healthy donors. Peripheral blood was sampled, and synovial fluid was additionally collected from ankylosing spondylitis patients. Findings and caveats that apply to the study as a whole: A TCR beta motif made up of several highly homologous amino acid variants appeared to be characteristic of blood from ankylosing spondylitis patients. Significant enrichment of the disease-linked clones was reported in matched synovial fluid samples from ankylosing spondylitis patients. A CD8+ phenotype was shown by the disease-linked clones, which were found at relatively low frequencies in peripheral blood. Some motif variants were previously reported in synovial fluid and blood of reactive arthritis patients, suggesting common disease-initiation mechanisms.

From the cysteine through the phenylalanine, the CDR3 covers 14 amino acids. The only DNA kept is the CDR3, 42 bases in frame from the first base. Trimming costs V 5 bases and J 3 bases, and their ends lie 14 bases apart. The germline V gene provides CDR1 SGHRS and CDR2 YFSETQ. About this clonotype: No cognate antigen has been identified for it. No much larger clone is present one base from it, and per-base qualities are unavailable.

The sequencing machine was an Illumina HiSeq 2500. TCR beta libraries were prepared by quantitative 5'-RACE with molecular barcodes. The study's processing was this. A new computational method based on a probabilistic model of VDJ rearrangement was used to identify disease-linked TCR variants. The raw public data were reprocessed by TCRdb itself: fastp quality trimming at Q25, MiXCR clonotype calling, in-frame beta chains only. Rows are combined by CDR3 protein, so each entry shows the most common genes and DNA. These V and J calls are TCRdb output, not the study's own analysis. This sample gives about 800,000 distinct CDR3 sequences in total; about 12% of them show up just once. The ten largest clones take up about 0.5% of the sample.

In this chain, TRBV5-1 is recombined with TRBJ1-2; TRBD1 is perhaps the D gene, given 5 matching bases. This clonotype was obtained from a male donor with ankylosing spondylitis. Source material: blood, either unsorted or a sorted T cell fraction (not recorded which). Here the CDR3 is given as CASRTQGVDYGYTF. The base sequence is TGCGCCAGCAGGACCCAGGGAGTAGACTATGGCTACACCTTC.